What follows describes a single TCR beta chain. This record belongs to a study of blood T cell repertoires in COVID-19. Study summary: Samples came from the United States, Italy and Spain, spanning acute and convalescent COVID-19.

Produced via immunoSEQ multiplex PCR; TCRdb's table is partial and in-frame only. The sample yields about 170,000 clones, 82% seen once. Material for sequencing was peripheral blood. The TCR was taken from a woman in her seventies with acute or convalescent COVID-19.

The CDR3 spells CASSPAGLGYNEQFF. CDR3 sequence (DNA): TGTGCCAGCAGTCCAGCGGGATTGGGGTACAATGAGCAGTTCTTC. This rearrangement joins TRBV6-5 to TRBJ2-1, with 7 bases fitting TRBD2. Germline V lookup: CDR1 MNHEY, CDR2 SVGAGI. V shed 5 bases, J shed 4 bases, and the junction held 8 bases outside the gene matches. CDR3 length: 15 amino acids.